This TCR beta chain was retrieved from a study of cytomegalovirus exposure and HLA in healthy donors. On this clone itself: Its antigen is as yet unknown.

The primer mix had 60 Vbeta and 13 Jbeta primers. Produced via immunoSEQ multiplex PCR; TCRdb's table is partial and in-frame only. The sample has 98,000 or so clones; about 80% are singletons. General observations from the study: High sensitivity and specificity were reportedly achieved when the classifier diagnosed cytomegalovirus status. Judged likely to be a sequencing artifact was a cluster of highly shared sequence variants.

CDR1 LNHNV and CDR2 YYDKDF come from the germline V gene (reference sequence). There are 16 residues in the CDR3. Trimming at V came to 5 bases and at J to 5 bases, leaving 10 bases not matched to a gene. The clonotype was recovered from a woman aged 18-35 years in good health and CMV-seropositive. The rearrangement joins TRBV15 to TRBJ2-3, with 10 nucleotides matching TRBD1. The sample taken for sequencing was PBMCs. The CDR3 nucleotides read TGTGCCACCAGCCCCCTCTGGGGGACAGGGGTAGATACGCAGTATTTT. Encoded protein: CATSPLWGTGVDTQYF.